The 27 T cell receptor beta chains in this list originate from one sample, sequenced in a study of T-cell reconstitution after alpha-beta-depleted transplantation in children. Preparation of the TCRbeta library involved a method that used unique molecular identifiers. TCRdb re-derived calls from the PCR reads in MiXCR, one entry per CDR3 protein. The profile shows some 310,000 distinct CDR3 sequences, around 25% of them singletons. The material was PBMCs, mostly from graft donor cells, obtained 180 days after TCRalphabeta/CD19-depleted stem cell transplant. The origin of the receptors is a male patient younger than 18 who had a stem cell transplant for acute lymphoblastic leukemia, so the T cells may come from the graft donor.

The gene calls are TRBV7-8 and TRBJ2-7; possibly TRBD1 for D (5 bases). The length of the CDR3 is 17 residues. The germline V gene encodes CDR1 SGHVS and CDR2 FQNEAQ. V lost 3 bases to trimming and J lost 0 bases, with 18 bases between them. The DNA for the CDR3 is TGTGCCAGCAGCTTTAATACCCTGACAGACCGCTCCTACGAGCAGTACTTC. Amino acids: CASSFNTLTDRSYEQYF.

This clonotype was seen a single time. An end of the junction differs from the germline gene, which may be a read error. V gene TRBV5-1 combines with J gene TRBJ2-1; D perhaps matches TRBD2 (6 bases). The V gene's germline CDR1 is SGHRS and CDR2 YFSETQ. The CDR3 is 14 amino acids. The CDR3 loop reads CASSSGGSYNEQVF. The CDR3 DNA is TGCGCCAGCAGCTCCGGAGGGTCCTACAATGAGCAGGTCTTC.

On this clonotype itself: This clone may be a read error of a much larger clone one base away. The CDR3 is CTSSPLEGLAYNEQFF. The CDR3 coding sequence is TGTACCAGCAGCCCCCTAGAGGGCCTGGCGTACAATGAGCAGTTCTTC. The rearrangement links TRBV7-6 to TRBJ2-1; D perhaps matches TRBD2 (5 bases). The length of the CDR3 is 16 residues. Germline-derived CDR1 and CDR2 are SGHVS and FNYEAQ.

The genes are TRBV12-3 or TRBV12-4 and TRBJ2-5, with TRBD2 matching over 12 bases. The CDR3 has 19 residues. V lost 0 bases to trimming and J lost 1 base; unmatched junction nucleotides: 9. CDR3 protein: CASSLALTSGRLLQETQYF. The CDR3 region has the DNA TGTGCCAGCAGTTTAGCGTTAACTAGCGGGAGGCTTCTCCAAGAGACCCAGTACTTC.

The chain links TRBV3-1 to TRBJ2-1; D gene unclear. Trimming removed 4 bases from V and 11 bases from J, with 12 bases in between. Germline CDR1 LGHDT, CDR2 YNNKEL (reference sequence). This CDR3 region has 12 residues. The CDR3 loop reads CASSRQNGKQFF. CDR3 bases: TGTGCCAGCAGCCGGCAAAATGGGAAGCAGTTCTTC.

The CDR3 coding sequence is TGTGCCAGCAGTTGGAGTCCGAGCTCCTACAATGAGCAGTTCTTC. It is translated as CASSWSPSSYNEQFF. The chain has TRBV6-5 and TRBJ2-1; D remains unclear. The CDR3 is 15 amino acids. The ends were cut back, 4 bases at V and 0 bases at J, with 10 bases in the middle. The V gene's germline CDR1 is MNHEY and CDR2 SVGAGI.

Ten or more counts support this clonotype. This chain links TRBV20-1 with TRBJ2-3; D ambiguous. The CDR3 contains 15 residues. Germline values: CDR1 DFQATT, CDR2 SNEGSKA (reference sequence). V lost 0 bases and J 2 bases, leaving 12 bases between the germline ends. The CDR3 DNA reads TGCAGTGCTAGAGATAGTTCCCTACCCACAGATACGCAGTATTTT. This gives the protein CSARDSSLPTDTQYF.

The genes are TRBV29-1 and TRBJ1-1, with no clear D. Trimming cost V 0 bases and J 3 bases, with 2 bases left between them. Germline CDR1 SQVTM, CDR2 ANQGSEA. The CDR3 is made up of 11 amino acids. CDR3: CSVEDHTEAFF. The CDR3 DNA sequence: TGCAGCGTTGAAGACCACACTGAAGCTTTCTTT.

The chain employs TRBV5-1 and TRBJ2-7; TRBD1 is a possible D gene (5 bases). The CDR3 spans 15 residues. The germline gives CDR1 SGHRS, CDR2 YFSETQ. V was trimmed by 2 bases and J by 3 bases, leaving 15 bases between them. The CDR3 bases are TGCGCCAGCAGCTTTCAGGGTACCCCTTACTACGAGCAGTACTTC. It yields the protein CASSFQGTPYYEQYF.

This chain links TRBV7-8 with TRBJ2-7, with 11 bases aligning to TRBD2. Germline values: CDR1 SGHVS, CDR2 FQNEAQ. The V and J ends lost 1 base and 3 bases, in that order; junction bases with no gene match: 17. The CDR3 has 20 amino acids. The CDR3 DNA reads TGTGCCAGCAGCTTAGGGGCTAGCGGGGGGCTGTCCCCTCCCCGCTACGAGCAGTACTTC. Its protein product is CASSLGASGGLSPPRYEQYF. Full variable domain (missing parts from reference TRBV7-8 and TRBJ2-7): GAGVSQSPRYKVAKRGQDVALRCDPISGHVSLFWYQQALGQGPEFLTYFQNEAQLDKSGLPSDRFFAERPEGSVSTLKIQRTQQEDSAVYLCASSLGASGGLSPPRYEQYFGPGTRLTVT.

The V call is TRBV12-3 or TRBV12-4, the J call TRBJ2-4; D call uncertain. V gave up 2 bases and J gave up 0 bases, with 8 bases separating them. This CDR3 comprises 15 residues. Written as DNA, the CDR3 is TGTGCCAGCAGTTTAACAAGTCTAGCCAAAAACATTCAGTACTTC. Encoded protein: CASSLTSLAKNIQYF.

This clonotype was counted only a few times. V gene TRBV20-1 combines with J gene TRBJ2-7, with TRBD2 identical over 8 bases. From germline, CDR1 is DFQATT and CDR2 SNEGSKA (reference sequence). This CDR3 contains 14 residues. V lost 5 bases and J lost 3; bases outside the gene matches: 9. CDR3 residues: CSADSSGSLYEQYF. The CDR3 nucleotides are TGCAGTGCTGATTCAAGCGGGAGTCTCTACGAGCAGTACTTC.

V is TRBV7-2 and J is TRBJ1-2; TRBD1 matches at 8 bases. This CDR3 spans 15 amino acids. J gave up 5 bases and V 5 bases, and 10 bases lay outside the gene matches. Germline V gene lookup returns CDR1 SGHTA and CDR2 FQGNSA. The CDR3 sequence: CASSPSGTGGYGYTF. CDR3 DNA sequence: TGTGCCAGCAGCCCTTCGGGGACAGGAGGGTATGGCTACACCTTC.

The chain recombines TRBV20-1 with TRBJ2-5; D gene uncertain. V lost 1 base to trimming and J lost 6 bases, with 3 bases between them. The CDR3 is made up of 10 amino acids. Germline values: CDR1 DFQATT, CDR2 SNEGSKA (reference sequence). CDR3 bases: TGCAGTGCTAGAGTTAAGACCCAGTACTTC. Translating gives CSARVKTQYF.

This clonotype was picked up a small number of times. This rearrangement joins TRBV6-4 to TRBJ1-6; 9 nucleotides agree with TRBD1. CDR1 and CDR2 from the germline V gene are MRHNA and SNTAGT. Trimming removed 4 bases from V and 7 bases from J; junction bases left unmatched: 11. The CDR3 sequence is 17 residues long. CDR3 in DNA: TGTGCCAGCAGTGCCCGGGCGTGGGACAGGGCGAATTCACCCCTCCACTTT. Translating it yields CASSARAWDRANSPLHF.

This clonotype occurred a few times. This rearrangement joins TRBV29-1 to TRBJ2-1; D tentatively reads TRBD1 or TRBD2 (6 bases each). The germline V gene encodes CDR1 SQVTM and CDR2 ANQGSEA. The V end lost 8 bases, the J end lost 8 bases, and 10 bases lay between the germline ends. This CDR3 comprises 10 residues. The CDR3 protein is CSIGGHEQFF. The CDR3, as DNA: TGCAGCATCGGGGGCCATGAGCAGTTCTTC.

In this sample, this clonotype turned up a few times. V and J are TRBV15 and TRBJ2-3, with 7 bases aligning to TRBD2. This CDR3 has 17 amino acids. Germline CDR1 reads LNHNV; CDR2 reads YYDKDF (reference sequence). J gave up 0 bases and V 4 bases, and 10 bases lay outside the gene matches. DNA for the CDR3: TGTGCCACCAGCACTCCCTGGGGGAGGGATAGCACAGATACGCAGTATTTT. Encoded protein: CATSTPWGRDSTDTQYF.

This sequence joins TRBV21-1 and TRBJ2-7; the D call TRBD1 from the table was never checked on the DNA. TRBV21-1 is classified as a pseudogene. The CDR3 has 17 residues. The CDR3: CASSKGNQGSSLYEQYF. Here the CDR3 DNA reads TGTGCCAGCAGCAAAGGAAACCAGGGCAGTTCCCTCTACGAGCAGTACTTC.

The CDR3 DNA reads TGTGCCACCAGCGACCGCCCACAGGGTTTTCCCGGGGAGCTGTTTTTT. Its protein product is CATSDRPQGFPGELFF. V gene TRBV24-1 combines with J gene TRBJ2-2; D may be TRBD1 (6 bases). V lost 7 bases and J 6 bases, leaving 20 bases between the germline ends. CDR3 length: 16 residues. Germline values: CDR1 KGHDR, CDR2 SFDVKD.

CDR3 residues: CAISASVTYEQYF. CDR3 nucleotides: TGTGCCATCTCGGCTAGCGTTACCTACGAGCAGTACTTC. V and J are TRBV10-3 and TRBJ2-7, with D possibly being TRBD2 (6 bases). The germline V gene encodes CDR1 ENHRY and CDR2 SYGVKD. CDR3 size: 13 residues. The V end lost 8 bases, the J end lost 2 bases, and 13 bases lay between the germline ends.

This clonotype was seen many times. The chain links TRBV5-1 to TRBJ2-2; D might be TRBD1 (5 bases). Germline CDR1 is SGHRS and CDR2 is YFSETQ. CDR3 size: 14 residues. Trimming pared 1 base from V and 4 bases from J, leaving 8 bases between. The CDR3 DNA is TGCGCCAGCAGCTTGCCGCAGGGCACCGGGGAGCTGTTTTTT. Protein product: CASSLPQGTGELFF.

This clonotype occurred a few times. V is TRBV25-1 and J is TRBJ1-2; D perhaps matches TRBD1 (5 bases). The V end lost 1 base, the J end lost 3 bases, and 6 bases lay between the germline ends. CDR1 is MGHDK, CDR2 SYGVNS, per germline. The CDR3 covers 13 residues. CDR3 nucleotide sequence: TGTGCCAGCAGTGAATTGGGGGACTATGGCTACACCTTC. This codes for CASSELGDYGYTF.

This clonotype was detected a few times. V and J are TRBV7-9 and TRBJ2-1; TRBD2 might be the D (6 bases). CDR1 and CDR2 from the germline V gene are SEHNR and FQNEAQ (reference sequence). The ends were cut back, 5 bases at V and 8 bases at J, with 13 bases in the middle. This CDR3 region has 13 residues. The CDR3 spells CASSPSDVDEQFF. The CDR3, as DNA: TGTGCCAGCAGCCCTAGCGATGTAGATGAGCAGTTCTTC.

This clonotype has only a few counts. This chain links TRBV4-1 with TRBJ2-3; 7 nucleotides match TRBD2. The CDR3 is made up of 17 amino acids. V shed 4 bases and J 2 bases; nucleotides not matched to a gene: 12. The germline CDR1 and CDR2 sequences are MGHRA and YSYEKL. The CDR3, as DNA: TGCGCCAGCAGCCCGAGGCGGCTAGCGGAGACCACAGATACGCAGTATTTT. Protein: CASSPRRLAETTDTQYF.

The rearrangement uses TRBV5-1 and TRBJ2-1, with a possible D match to TRBD2 (6 bases). Trimming cost V 2 bases and J 4 bases, with 13 bases left between them. This CDR3 comprises 15 residues. The germline V gene encodes CDR1 SGHRS and CDR2 YFSETQ. This chain's CDR3 is CASSFRRAEYNEQFF. In DNA form, the CDR3 reads TGCGCCAGCAGCTTCAGGAGGGCCGAATACAATGAGCAGTTCTTC.

This clonotype was counted only a few times. CDR3 protein: CASSLWLPGETQYF. CDR3 sequence (DNA): TGTGCCAGCAGCTTATGGCTCCCCGGGGAGACCCAGTACTTC. The V call is TRBV11-2, the J call TRBJ2-5; D is uncertain. Germline V gene lookup returns CDR1 SGHAT and CDR2 FQNNGV. The CDR3 totals 14 residues. The V and J ends lost 2 bases and 5 bases respectively, with 12 bases between them.

The V call is TRBV10-1, the J call TRBJ2-2; no definite D call. This CDR3 has 12 amino acids. Germline V CDR1 and CDR2: WNHNN, SYGVQD (reference sequence). Between the trimmed V and J ends, which lost 6 bases and 5 bases, there was a span of 7 bases. For the CDR3, the DNA is TGCGCCAGCAGACAGAGGACCGGGGAGCTGTTTTTT. It translates to CASRQRTGELFF.